These 23 T cell receptor beta chains were all obtained from the same sample, sequenced in a study of T cells in narcolepsy. Here immunoSEQ multiplex PCR was the method, and the copy in TCRdb shows in-frame clones only, minus some. The sample records around 30,000 clones, roughly 80% being singletons. Material: memory (CD45RA-) CD4+ T cells from blood. Every receptor here comes from a human donor in good health.

This clone was observed a few times. This chain connects TRBV6-5 to TRBJ1-6; D is uncertain. The V and J ends lost 7 bases and 4 bases respectively, with 11 bases between them. The CDR3 sequence is 14 residues long. CDR1 and CDR2 from the germline V gene are MNHEY and SVGAGI. CDR3 nucleotides: TGTGCCAGCAATCCCGACCGGTATAATTCACCCCTCCACTTT. This sequence encodes CASNPDRYNSPLHF.

This clone was recorded once. The V and J genes are TRBV11-2 and TRBJ2-1; no definite D call. The CDR3 has 14 amino acids. Trimming took off 4 bases at V and 8 bases at J, with 15 bases between the two ends. CDR1 and CDR2 from the germline V gene are SGHAT and FQNNGV. CDR3 in DNA: TGTGCCAGCAGCTCGAACATCGTTGGGGATGAGCAGTTCTTC. Encoded protein: CASSSNIVGDEQFF.

The chain carries TRBV7-8 and TRBJ2-3; 13 nucleotides align to TRBD2. Unmatched junction bases numbered 4, after V lost 7 bases and J lost 6 bases. The CDR3 runs 14 residues. CDR1 SGHVS and CDR2 FQNEAQ come from the germline V gene. The CDR3 region is CASTPTSGRDTQYF. The CDR3 DNA follows: TGTGCCAGCACCCCGACTAGCGGGAGGGATACGCAGTATTTT. Looking up the rest from reference TRBV7-8 and TRBJ2-3 gives the full variable domain: GAGVSQSPRYKVAKRGQDVALRCDPISGHVSLFWYQQALGQGPEFLTYFQNEAQLDKSGLPSDRFFAERPEGSVSTLKIQRTQQEDSAVYLCASTPTSGRDTQYFGPGTRLTVL.

J is TRBJ1-1 and V is TRBV30; TRBD1 might be the D (5 bases). Trimming took 0 bases from V and 4 from J, leaving 9 bases between them. The CDR3 has 13 amino acids. CDR1 GTSNPN and CDR2 SVGIG come from the germline V gene (reference sequence). The CDR3 DNA reads TGTGCCTGGAGTGTAACCAGGGTCACTGAAGCTTTCTTT. This gives the protein CAWSVTRVTEAFF.

The chain is built from TRBV23-1 and TRBJ1-6; D not resolved. TRBV23-1 is annotated as an ORF whose role is uncertain. The V end lost 6 bases, the J end lost 11 bases, and 11 bases lay between the germline ends. This CDR3 region has 12 residues. CDR3 DNA sequence: TGCGCCAGCAGCTTCGCCAGCGCACCCCTCCACTTT. It translates to CASSFASAPLHF.

This chain connects TRBV6-6 to TRBJ2-7; D not certain. The V gene lost 5 bases and the J gene lost 0 bases, with 11 bases spanning the gap. The CDR3 is 14 residues long. Germline V gives CDR1 MNHNY, CDR2 SVGAGI (reference sequence). This CDR3 is CASSRLTGSYEQYF. The CDR3 nucleotides are TGTGCCAGCAGTCGACTGACTGGCTCCTACGAGCAGTACTTC.

This clone was seen just once. CDR3 DNA: TGTGCCACCAGCAGAGCGGTCGGCAGATCCGGGGAGCTGTTTTTT. Encoded protein: CATSRAVGRSGELFF. The genes are TRBV15 and TRBJ2-2, with D unclear. The V end was cut by 1 base, the J end by 6 bases, with 12 bases between. Per the germline V gene, CDR1 is LNHNV and CDR2 is YYDKDF (reference sequence). This CDR3 is built from 15 residues. Full variable domain (rest looked up from reference TRBV15 and TRBJ2-2): DAMVIQNPRYQVTQFGKPVTLSCSQTLNHNVMYWYQQKSSQAPKLLFHYYDKDFNNEADTPDNFQSRRPNTSFCFLDIRSPGLGDTAMYLCATSRAVGRSGELFFGEGSRLTVL.

The chain couples TRBV2 to TRBJ1-2; TRBD1 aligns across 10 bases. Germline V gene data show CDR1 as SNHLY and CDR2 as FYNNEI. This CDR3 region has 16 residues. Germline trimming cut 3 bases from V and 2 bases from J; bases unmatched to any gene: 6. The DNA of the CDR3 is TGTGCCAGCAGTGAGACAGGGGGCGCAACCAACTATGGCTACACCTTC. As protein: CASSETGGATNYGYTF.

The rearrangement uses TRBV11-3 and TRBJ2-1; 13 bases are shared with TRBD2. The CDR3 has 15 residues. V shed 5 bases and J 8 bases; nucleotides not matched to a gene: 6. Germline lookup yields CDR1 SGHNT and CDR2 YENEEA. CDR3 nucleotides: TGTGCCAGCAGCGAGACTAGCGGGAGGACGTATGAGCAGTTCTTC. This sequence encodes CASSETSGRTYEQFF.

V and J are TRBV30 and TRBJ2-2; possible D gene TRBD2, 6 bases. Germline V lookup: CDR1 GTSNPN, CDR2 SVGIG (reference sequence). The CDR3 extends over 15 amino acids. Between the trimmed V and J ends, which lost 0 bases and 6 bases, there was a span of 14 bases. The CDR3 region has the DNA TGTGCCTGGAGTGTAGGCGGGAATTTCGCCGGGGAGCTGTTTTTT. Protein sequence: CAWSVGGNFAGELFF.

A remark on this clone: Mismatch with germline at one junction end may stem from a read error. This chain connects TRBV5-1 to TRBJ2-5; the match to TRBD2 covers 10 bases. The germline V gene has CDR1 SGHRS and CDR2 YFSETQ. The CDR3 extends over 15 amino acids. This CDR3 reads CASSGGAVAQETQYF. The DNA of the CDR3 is TGTGCCAGCAGCGGGGGGGCAGTGGCCCAAGAGACCCAGTACTTC.

As for this clone: The junction departs from germline at one end; a sequencing error may be responsible. The V and J genes are TRBV27 and TRBJ2-5; D possibly corresponds to TRBD2 (6 bases). The CDR3 spans 13 residues. Germline CDR1 and CDR2: MNHEY and SMNVEV (reference sequence). CDR3 sequence: CAGSLGRGGTQYF. The CDR3 coding sequence is TGTGCCGGCAGCCTGGGTCGGGGAGGGACCCAGTACTTC.

The chain couples TRBV7-9 to TRBJ1-1, with unresolved D. Trimming removed 6 bases at V and 3 bases at J, with 11 bases between. The CDR3 is 13 residues long. Germline V gene lookup returns CDR1 SEHNR and CDR2 FQNEAQ (reference sequence). The chain's CDR3 is CASRSGVDTEAFF. The CDR3 DNA is TGTGCCAGCAGAAGTGGGGTGGACACTGAAGCTTTCTTT. The entire variable domain, with the rest obtained from reference TRBV7-9 and TRBJ1-1, is as follows: DTGVSQNPRHKITKRGQNVTFRCDPISEHNRLYWYRQTLGQGPEFLTYFQNEAQLEKSRLLSDRFSAERPKGSFSTLEIQRTEQGDSAMYLCASRSGVDTEAFFGQGTRLTVV.

This clone ranks as medium-sized. This chain links TRBV7-9 with TRBJ1-3; TRBD1 might be the D (6 bases). The CDR3 runs to 14 residues. CDR1 is SEHNR, CDR2 FQNEAQ, per germline (reference sequence). V lost 6 bases to trimming and J lost 4 bases, with 13 bases between them. The CDR3 DNA sequence: TGTGCCAGCAGGGGTACAGGGCTCGGAAACACCATATATTTT. It specifies CASRGTGLGNTIYF. The variable domain in full, completed from reference TRBV7-9 and TRBJ1-3, reads DTGVSQNPRHKITKRGQNVTFRCDPISEHNRLYWYRQTLGQGPEFLTYFQNEAQLEKSRLLSDRFSAERPKGSFSTLEIQRTEQGDSAMYLCASRGTGLGNTIYFGEGSWLTVV.

V usage is TRBV6-6 and J usage is TRBJ1-2; TRBD1 matches at 9 bases. V lost 4 bases to trimming and J lost 3 bases; unmatched junction nucleotides: 3. This CDR3 spans 14 amino acids. The germline V gene has CDR1 MNHNY and CDR2 SVGAGI (reference sequence). The CDR3 sequence is CASSLGTGYYGYTF. CDR3 bases: TGTGCCAGCAGTTTAGGGACAGGGTACTATGGCTACACCTTC.

V usage is TRBV6-6 and J usage is TRBJ1-2; a weak D match, TRBD1 (5 bases). The germline CDR1 and CDR2 sequences are MNHNY and SVGAGI (reference sequence). The CDR3 has 12 residues. V was trimmed by 5 bases and J by 4 bases, leaving 8 bases between them. This CDR3 reads CASSVGGYGYTF. The CDR3 DNA reads TGTGCCAGCAGTGTTGGGGGCTATGGCTACACCTTC.

The rearrangement links TRBV5-1 to TRBJ1-2, with 9 nucleotides matching TRBD1. CDR1 and CDR2 (germline): SGHRS, YFSETQ. J gave up 8 bases and V 4 bases, and 18 bases lay outside the gene matches. The CDR3 contains 17 residues. The CDR3 protein is CASSLSPQGQGRAGYTF. CDR3 in DNA: TGCGCCAGCAGCCTCTCGCCTCAAGGACAGGGGAGAGCCGGCTACACCTTC.

The chain employs TRBV6-1 and TRBJ1-5; D is unclear. This CDR3 comprises 15 residues. CDR1 MNHNS and CDR2 SASEGT come from the germline V gene. Trimming shortened V by 5 bases and J by 1 base, and 12 bases separated the two germline ends. The CDR3, as DNA: TGTGCCAGCAGTCACGGTACTTCGAGCAATCAGCCCCAGCATTTT. This encodes CASSHGTSSNQPQHF.

The rearrangement links TRBV27 to TRBJ2-1; no clear D gene. The CDR3 spans 16 residues. Germline-derived CDR1 and CDR2 are MNHEY and SMNVEV (reference sequence). The V and J ends lost 6 bases and 5 bases respectively, with 20 bases between them. The CDR3, as DNA: TGTGCCAGCAGCCAAAGACCCGCATTGGGGAACAATGAGCAGTTCTTC. This translates into CASSQRPALGNNEQFF.

This chain uses TRBV6-6 with TRBJ2-2; either TRBD1 or TRBD2 may fit D (6 bases each). The germline V gene has CDR1 MNHNY and CDR2 SVGAGI (reference sequence). This CDR3 region has 13 residues. V was pared by 9 bases and J by 6 bases, with 14 bases between. Here the CDR3 reads CASPVRGAGELFF. The CDR3 DNA is TGTGCCAGTCCCGTTAGGGGGGCCGGGGAGCTGTTTTTT.

The chain uses TRBV18 and TRBJ1-5; D gene ambiguous. Germline V gene data show CDR1 as KGHSH and CDR2 as LQKENI. The CDR3 covers 12 residues. V was cut by 6 bases and J by 9 bases, with 12 bases left in between. This chain's CDR3 is CASSLMVGPQHF. CDR3 DNA sequence: TGTGCCAGCTCCCTAATGGTGGGGCCCCAGCATTTT.

The CDR3 here is CSGSLRAMDTQYF. CDR3 DNA: TGCAGCGGATCCTTACGGGCCATGGATACGCAGTATTTT. V usage is TRBV29-1 and J usage is TRBJ2-3; no reliable D call. The V gene lost 7 bases and the J gene lost 6 bases, with 17 bases spanning the gap. The CDR3 is 13 amino acids. CDR1 and CDR2 (germline): SQVTM, ANQGSEA.

The CDR3 bases are TGTGCCAGCAGTGAAGCTATCGGGAATCAGCCCCAGCATTTT. It translates to CASSEAIGNQPQHF. V usage is TRBV2 and J usage is TRBJ1-5, with D unresolved. Germline lookup yields CDR1 SNHLY and CDR2 FYNNEI. The CDR3 has 14 amino acids. Trimming pared 0 bases from V and 4 bases from J, leaving 7 bases between.